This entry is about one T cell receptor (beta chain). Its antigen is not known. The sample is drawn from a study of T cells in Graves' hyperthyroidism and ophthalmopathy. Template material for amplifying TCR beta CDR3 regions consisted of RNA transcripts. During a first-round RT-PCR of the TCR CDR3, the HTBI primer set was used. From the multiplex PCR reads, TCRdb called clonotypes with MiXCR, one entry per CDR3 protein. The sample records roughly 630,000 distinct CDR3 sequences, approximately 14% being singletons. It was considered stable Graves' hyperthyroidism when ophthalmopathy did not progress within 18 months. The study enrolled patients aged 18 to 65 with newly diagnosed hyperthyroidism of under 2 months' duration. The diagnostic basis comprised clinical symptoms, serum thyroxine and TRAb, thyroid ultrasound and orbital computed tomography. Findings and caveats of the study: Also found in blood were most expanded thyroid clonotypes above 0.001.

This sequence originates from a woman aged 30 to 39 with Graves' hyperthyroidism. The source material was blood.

The CDR3, as DNA: TGTGCCAGTAGGACCACTCTCGGCGGGGAGCTGTTTTTT. Protein: CASRTTLGGELFF. The chain uses TRBV19 and TRBJ2-2, with D unclear. Per the germline V gene, CDR1 is LNHDA and CDR2 is SQIVND (reference sequence). V dropped 6 bases and J dropped 7 bases, with 12 bases sitting between them. CDR3 length: 13 residues.